Each of the 10 T cell receptor beta chains below was sequenced from the same sample in a study of blood T cell repertoires in COVID-19. Sequenced by immunoSEQ multiplex PCR; TCRdb stores in-frame clones only, minus some. The table has under 150,000 clones, about 85% seen once; the top ten hold about 2%. Source material: peripheral blood. The receptors here all came from a man between 65 and 80 years old with acute or convalescent COVID-19.

This rearrangement joins TRBV15 to TRBJ2-7; TRBD1 is a possible D gene (5 bases). Trimming took off 0 bases at V and 5 bases at J, with 11 bases between the two ends. Germline-derived CDR1 and CDR2 are LNHNV and YYDKDF (reference sequence). There are 14 residues in the CDR3. Written as DNA, the CDR3 is TGTGCCACCAGCAGAGATCTCCAGGGCCACGAGCAGTACTTC. The encoded protein is CATSRDLQGHEQYF.

In this sample, this clone turned up a few times. V is TRBV6-5 and J is TRBJ1-5, with a possible D match to TRBD1 (6 bases). Germline CDR1 is MNHEY and CDR2 is SVGAGI. The CDR3 consists of 15 residues. The V end lost 6 bases, the J end lost 0 bases, and 12 bases lay between the germline ends. CDR3 in amino acids: CASRPTRGSNQPQHF. CDR3 bases: TGTGCCAGCAGACCCACCAGGGGTAGCAATCAGCCCCAGCATTTT.

The CDR3 nucleotides read TGTGCCAGCTCACCACCTGCCGGGACTAGCGGGGAGAACACAGATACGCAGTATTTT. This translates into CASSPPAGTSGENTDTQYF. The chain couples TRBV18 to TRBJ2-3, with 13 bases fitting TRBD2. After removal of 0 bases from V and 2 bases from J, the junction contained 8 bases not matched to a gene. CDR3 size: 19 residues. The germline gives CDR1 KGHSH, CDR2 LQKENI.

The chain has TRBV29-1 and TRBJ2-3, with TRBD1 matching 11 bases. CDR1 is SQVTM and CDR2 is ANQGSEA in the germline V gene. The CDR3 consists of 14 residues. Trimming took 3 bases from V and 3 from J; bases not matched to a gene: 2. The CDR3 coding sequence is TGCAGCGTTGATGGGACAGGGGGTACAGATACGCAGTATTTT. It translates to CSVDGTGGTDTQYF.

V and J are TRBV19 and TRBJ1-2, with D possibly TRBD1 on 6 matching bases. The CDR3 runs 15 residues. The V end was cut by 3 bases, the J end by 2 bases, with 13 bases between. CDR1 and CDR2 from the germline V gene are LNHDA and SQIVND (reference sequence). CDR3 nucleotides: TGTGCCAGTAGTATTTCACAGGGCGCCAACTATGGCTACACCTTC. The encoded protein is CASSISQGANYGYTF.

The chain couples TRBV6-5 to TRBJ1-4; D gene unclear. V was shortened by 6 bases and J by 5 bases, with 13 bases between the two germline ends. This CDR3 is 14 amino acids long. CDR1 is MNHEY, CDR2 SVGAGI, per germline. CDR3 loop: CASSARRVNEKLFF. The CDR3 bases are TGTGCCAGCAGCGCCCGGCGGGTGAATGAAAAACTGTTTTTT.

The V gene is TRBV5-4, the J gene TRBJ2-3; 11 bases map to TRBD2. CDR3 length equals 18 residues. From germline, CDR1 is SGHNT and CDR2 YYREEE (reference sequence). The junction had 16 bases not matched to a gene; V was cut back by 4 bases and J by 6 bases. CDR3: CASSPRSPGLAVGDTQYF. CDR3 nucleotide sequence: TGTGCCAGCAGCCCCCGTTCCCCGGGACTAGCGGTGGGTGATACGCAGTATTTT.

V and J are TRBV3-1 (or the pseudogene TRBV3-2) and TRBJ2-1; a weak D match, TRBD2 (5 bases). V shed 3 bases and J shed 6 bases, with 12 bases lying between them. CDR3 length equals 14 residues. CDR1 is LGHDT and CDR2 is YNNKEL in the germline V gene (reference sequence). CDR3 in DNA: TGTGCCAGCAGCCAGTTAGGACTGGCCAATGAGCAGTTCTTC. It is translated as CASSQLGLANEQFF.

V is TRBV15 and J is TRBJ2-1; TRBD1 aligns across 9 bases. The junction had 12 bases not matched to a gene; V was cut back by 0 bases and J by 9 bases. The CDR3 consists of 17 residues. CDR1 is LNHNV, CDR2 YYDKDF, per germline (reference sequence). The CDR3 nucleotides read TGTGCCACCAGCAGAGATTGGGGTCGACAGGGGGAGGGTGAGCAGTTCTTC. Its translation is CATSRDWGRQGEGEQFF.

V gene TRBV7-9 combines with J gene TRBJ2-7, with TRBD2 matching over 15 bases. The trim removed 6 bases at V and 9 bases at J, leaving 9 bases unmatched. In germline, CDR1 is SEHNR, CDR2 FQNEAQ (reference sequence). The CDR3 has 15 residues. Written as DNA, the CDR3 is TGTGCCAGCAGTCGTGGACTAGCGGGGGGGCTTAGGCAGTACTTC. The encoded protein is CASSRGLAGGLRQYF.